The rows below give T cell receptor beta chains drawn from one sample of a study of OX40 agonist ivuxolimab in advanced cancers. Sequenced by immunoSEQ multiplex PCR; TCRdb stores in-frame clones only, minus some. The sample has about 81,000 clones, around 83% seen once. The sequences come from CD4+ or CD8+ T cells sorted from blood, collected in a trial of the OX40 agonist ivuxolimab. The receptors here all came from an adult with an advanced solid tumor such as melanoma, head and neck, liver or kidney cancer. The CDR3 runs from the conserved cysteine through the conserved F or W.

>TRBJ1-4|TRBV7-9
CASRGSSQEKLFF
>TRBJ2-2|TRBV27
CASSLRAETGELFF
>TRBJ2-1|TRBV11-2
CASSLVGTVNYNEQFF
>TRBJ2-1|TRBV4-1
CASSQNRDRQYNEQFF
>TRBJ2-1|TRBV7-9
CASSFPAFGGAVDEQFF
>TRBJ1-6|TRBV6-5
CASSSRDRAKSPLHF
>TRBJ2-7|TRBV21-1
CASSKGVRSGSKSSYEQYF
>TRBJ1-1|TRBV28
CASRTDREGYFTEAFF
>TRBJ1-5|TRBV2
CASSKGLVEPFSNQPQHF
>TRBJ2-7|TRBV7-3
CASSPHGQAAYEQYF
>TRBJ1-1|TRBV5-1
CASSLVGGNTEAFF
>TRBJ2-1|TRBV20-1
CSASVSEQFF
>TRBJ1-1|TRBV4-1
CASRQTGTGGKAFF
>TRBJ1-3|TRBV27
CASSLQASTGNTIYF
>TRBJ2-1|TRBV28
CASSEPGTGHNEQFF
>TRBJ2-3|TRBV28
CASCGSNTDTQYF
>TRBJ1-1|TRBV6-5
CASSYRVGTEAFF
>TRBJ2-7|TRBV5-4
CASSLVDEQYF
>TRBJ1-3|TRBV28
CASRDPAGNTIYF
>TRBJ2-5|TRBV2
CASSDLGGETQYF
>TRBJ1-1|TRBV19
CASRGAGYMNTEAFF
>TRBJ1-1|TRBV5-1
CASNVRPDKNTEAFF
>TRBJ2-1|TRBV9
CASSVPYVPKQLF
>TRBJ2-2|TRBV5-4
CASSRTGINTGELFF
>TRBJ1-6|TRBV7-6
CASSLAGRNSPLHF
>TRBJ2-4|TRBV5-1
CASSRPATRNIQYF
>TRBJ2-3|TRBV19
CASQLGGTDTQYF
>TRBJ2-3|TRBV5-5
CASSSWGEGGDTQYF
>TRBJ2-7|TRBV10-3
CAISGVKNEQYF
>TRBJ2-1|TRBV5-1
CASSYRDRGVTPYNEQFF
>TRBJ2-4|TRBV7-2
CASTGTSGSIAKNIQYF
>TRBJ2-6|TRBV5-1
CASSGGAGANVLTF
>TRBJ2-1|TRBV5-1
CASRLLDDEQFF
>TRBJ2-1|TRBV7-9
CASSRTENEQFF